This is a list of T cell receptor beta chains from one sample in a study of Graves' ophthalmopathy and Graves' hyperthyroidism. TCRdb reanalysed the multiplex PCR reads using MiXCR and keeps one entry per CDR3 protein. The data show a few hundred thousand distinct CDR3 sequences, roughly 16% seen once. Sequencing was done on a sample of peripheral blood. The receptors stem from an adult man with Graves' ophthalmopathy. CDR3s include the opening cysteine and the closing phenylalanine or tryptophan. The order of the fields is D gene, clone size, CDR3 length, V gene, J gene, CDR3 protein, CDR3 DNA. D genes are given only for firm matches. Not every row has a clone size; where given, it reads once, few, many or a size class.

-	many	12	TRBV10-3	TRBJ2-7	CAIRETGYEQYF	TGTGCCATCAGGGAAACGGGCTACGAGCAGTACTTC
-	many	15	TRBV28	TRBJ2-7	CASSFGLQGTYEQYF	TGTGCCAGCAGTTTCGGGCTCCAGGGGACCTACGAGCAGTACTTC
TRBD2	many	16	TRBV30	TRBJ2-7	CAWSAKTGTSGSWGYF	TGTGCCTGGAGTGCTAAAACCGGGACTAGCGGGTCCTGGGGGTACTTC
TRBD1	many	13	TRBV27	TRBJ2-7	CASSGAGGDEQYF	TGTGCCAGCAGTGGGGCAGGGGGCGACGAGCAGTACTTC
TRBD1	many	17	TRBV4-3	TRBJ2-2	CASSQVLGQGGTGELFF	TGCGCCAGCAGCCAAGTGTTGGGACAGGGTGGCACCGGGGAGCTGTTTTTT
TRBD1	-	13	TRBV28	TRBJ1-1	CASSLVGQVEAFF	TGTGCCAGCAGTTTGGTAGGACAGGTTGAAGCTTTCTTT
-	many	14	TRBV30	TRBJ1-1	CAWSDGRTNTEAFF	TGTGCCTGGAGTGACGGACGGACGAACACTGAAGCTTTCTTT
-	few	14	TRBV5-1	TRBJ2-5	CASSLIRGQETQYF	TGCGCCAGCAGCTTGATCCGGGGGCAAGAGACCCAGTACTTC
-	many	13	TRBV6-1	TRBJ1-2	CASSADGVYGYTF	TGTGCCAGCAGCGCCGACGGTGTCTATGGCTACACCTTC
TRBD2	-	15	TRBV28	TRBJ2-7	CASRSGTSGMREQYF	TGTGCCAGCCGCTCCGGGACTAGCGGGATGAGGGAGCAGTACTTC
-	-	14	TRBV12-3/TRBV12-4	TRBJ2-2	CASSLWGEAGELFF	TGTGCCAGCAGTTTGTGGGGGGAGGCCGGGGAGCTGTTTTTT
-	-	14	TRBV10-1	TRBJ1-1	CASSARRTNTEAFF	TGCGCCAGCAGTGCCAGACGGACGAACACTGAAGCTTTCTTT
-	-	15	TRBV7-8	TRBJ1-5	CASSAGEFSNQPQHF	TGTGCCAGCAGCGCGGGGGAGTTTAGCAATCAGCCCCAGCATTTT
-	many	15	TRBV27	TRBJ1-2	CASSSGPRRTYGYTF	TGTGCCAGCAGTTCGGGACCCCGAAGGACCTATGGCTACACCTTC
TRBD2	many	16	TRBV20-1	TRBJ2-2	CSAALSGRISTGELFF	TGCAGTGCCGCCCTCAGCGGGAGGATAAGCACCGGGGAGCTGTTTTTT
-	many	14	TRBV20-1	TRBJ2-7	CSALSPGRGYEQYF	TGCAGTGCTCTGTCTCCGGGCCGGGGCTACGAGCAGTACTTC
-	many	13	TRBV6-1	TRBJ2-7	CASSERAGREQYF	TGTGCCAGCAGTGAACGCGCAGGGCGCGAGCAGTACTTC
-	many	13	TRBV7-2	TRBJ1-2	CASSTYTLGGYTF	TGTGCCAGCAGCACCTACACCCTCGGTGGCTACACCTTC
-	few	17	TRBV18	TRBJ1-1	CASSPGHLSSGNTEAFF	TGTGCCAGCTCACCAGGACATCTAAGCAGTGGAAACACTGAAGCTTTCTTT
TRBD1	few	15	TRBV5-1	TRBJ1-1	CASNPRTGKTTEAFF	TGCGCCAGCAACCCCAGGACAGGGAAAACTACTGAAGCTTTCTTT
-	many	12	TRBV29-1	TRBJ1-2	CSAGGGSYGYTF	TGCAGCGCGGGGGGGGGTTCCTATGGCTACACCTTC
TRBD1	many	15	TRBV7-9	TRBJ2-2	CASSKGQPAAGELFF	TGTGCCAGCAGCAAGGGACAGCCAGCTGCCGGGGAGCTGTTTTTT
-	many	13	TRBV19	TRBJ1-1	CASSRREDTEAFF	TGTGCCAGTAGTCGGAGAGAGGACACTGAAGCTTTCTTT
-	many	15	TRBV5-1	TRBJ2-5	CASTGGLGGQETQYF	TGCGCCAGCACCGGGGGCCTAGGGGGCCAAGAGACCCAGTACTTC
TRBD1	many	14	TRBV6-1	TRBJ2-5	CASSGRDRGETQYF	TGTGCCAGCAGTGGCCGGGACAGGGGGGAGACCCAGTACTTC
-	many	13	TRBV5-1	TRBJ2-5	CASNDFLGGTQYF	TGCGCCAGCAATGACTTCCTGGGAGGGACCCAGTACTTC
-	many	16	TRBV20-1	TRBJ1-6	CSARDLRVLSNSPLHF	TGCAGTGCTAGAGATCTGAGGGTATTAAGCAATTCACCCCTCCACTTT
-	many	16	TRBV27	TRBJ1-6	CASSPRGRSRNSPLHF	TGTGCCAGCAGTCCCCGGGGGCGCTCACGGAATTCACCCCTCCACTTT
-	many	13	TRBV7-9	TRBJ2-7	CASVPQGGYEQYF	TGTGCCAGTGTACCACAGGGCGGCTACGAGCAGTACTTC
-	many	15	TRBV2	TRBJ1-1	CASSEAGPRNTEAFF	TGTGCCAGCAGTGAAGCGGGACCCCGGAACACTGAAGCTTTCTTT
TRBD2	many	12	TRBV20-1	TRBJ2-7	CSARRLAGEQYF	TGCAGTGCTAGGCGGCTAGCGGGAGAACAGTACTTC
-	many	16	TRBV12-3/TRBV12-4	TRBJ2-5	CASSQGHPNLQETQYF	TGTGCCAGCAGCCAGGGACATCCCAACCTCCAAGAGACCCAGTACTTC
-	-	13	TRBV6-5	TRBJ1-1	CASSLRTDTEAFF	TGTGCCAGCAGTTTGCGGACAGACACTGAAGCTTTCTTT
-	once	13	TRBV12-3/TRBV12-4	TRBJ2-7	CASMSGNRYEQYF	TGTGCCAGCATGTCGGGGAACCGCTACGAGCAGTACTTC
-	many	15	TRBV7-2	TRBJ1-1	CASSLGPQPNTEAFF	TGTGCCAGCAGCTTAGGGCCGCAACCGAACACTGAAGCTTTCTTT
TRBD1	many	19	TRBV10-3	TRBJ1-1	CAISESTPGQGFMNTEAFF	TGTGCCATCAGTGAGTCGACTCCGGGACAGGGGTTTATGAACACTGAAGCTTTCTTT
-	-	12	TRBV20-1	TRBJ2-7	CSANRDSYEQSF	TGCAGTGCTAATCGGGACTCCTACGAGCAGTCCTTC
-	many	13	TRBV7-2	TRBJ2-7	CASSSQVAREQYF	TGTGCCAGCAGCTCACAGGTTGCGCGCGAGCAGTACTTC
TRBD2	many	14	TRBV2	TRBJ2-5	CAASELASGETQYF	TGTGCCGCCTCCGAACTAGCGAGTGGAGAGACCCAGTACTTC
TRBD1	many	14	TRBV5-1	TRBJ1-2	CASSLGDRVLGYTF	TGCGCCAGCAGCTTGGGGGACAGGGTACTTGGCTACACCTTC
-	many	14	TRBV5-1	TRBJ1-1	CASSLALSDTEAFF	TGCGCCAGCAGCTTGGCATTGAGTGACACTGAAGCTTTCTTT